This passage covers 27 T cell receptor beta chains from one sample sequenced in a study of cytomegalovirus exposure and HLA in healthy donors (dated by TCRdb to 2015 to 2018). Preparation of the library involved the immunoSEQ multiplex PCR assay. A mixture of 60 forward primers for TCR Vbeta segments and 13 reverse primers for TCR Jbeta segments was used in the multiplex PCR. TCRdb obtained this table from immuneACCESS and retained in-frame rearrangements with V and J assigned. These tables miss some clones; where compared with another copy, unresolved V genes account for less than half of the shortfall, and the remainder is unexplained. Here the sample has about 180,000 clones; approximately 80% occur a single time. Around 2.5% of the sample is in the top ten clones. The sample taken for sequencing was PBMCs. The receptors derive from a man aged 55 to 70 in good health and CMV-seronegative.

The chain carries TRBV6-1 and TRBJ2-7; 9 nucleotides align to TRBD1. The CDR3 loop spans 14 amino acids. With 7 bases clipped from V and 2 bases from J, the junction kept 6 bases outside the gene matches. Germline V gene data show CDR1 as MNHNS and CDR2 as SASEGT. The CDR3 here is CASTSDRGAYEQYF. In DNA form, the CDR3 reads TGTGCCAGCACCAGTGACAGGGGGGCCTACGAGCAGTACTTC.

The chain couples TRBV10-3 to TRBJ1-2, with 9 bases matching TRBD1. The CDR3 has 16 amino acids. Per germline, CDR1 ENHRY and CDR2 SYGVKD. V was pared by 7 bases and J by 6 bases, with 15 bases of the junction left unmatched. In DNA form, the CDR3 reads TGTGCCATCACCCCGACGGAAGGGACAGGGCCAAATGGCTACACCTTC. It yields the protein CAITPTEGTGPNGYTF.

This clone was picked up a small number of times. One junction end does not reproduce the germline sequence, and a read error may be involved. This rearrangement joins TRBV6-1 to TRBJ2-7, with D possibly matching TRBD2 (5 bases). Germline V gene sequence: CDR1 MNHNS, CDR2 SASEGT. There are 12 residues in the CDR3. The CDR3 is CASSPLGGRGHF. In nucleotides, the CDR3 is TGTGCCAGCAGTCCCCTTGGAGGACGCGGCCACTTC.

CDR3 DNA: TGTGCCAGTAGTATAGGGGCATTTAACACTGAAGCTTTCTTT. Residues: CASSIGAFNTEAFF. This sequence joins TRBV19 and TRBJ1-1; no definite D call. There are 14 residues in the CDR3. Trimming stripped 1 base from V and 2 bases from J, with 8 bases between. CDR1 and CDR2 from the germline V gene are LNHDA and SQIVND (reference sequence).

A word on this clone: The junction and the germline gene differ at one end; a read error may be behind it. Within the sample, other DNA sequences also encode this same CDR3. The J gene is TRBJ2-3, the V gene TRBV5-4; D is perhaps TRBD1 (6 bases). Per the germline V gene, CDR1 is SGHNT and CDR2 is YYREEE (reference sequence). The CDR3 runs 14 residues. CDR3 loop: CASSPGTYTDTQYF. The CDR3, as DNA: TGTGCCAGCAGCCCTGGGACATACACAGATACGCAGTACTTT.

This chain joins TRBV5-8 and TRBJ2-5, with D possibly matching TRBD2 (5 bases). This CDR3 has 14 amino acids. The germline V and J ends were trimmed by 2 bases and 2 bases, with 10 bases remaining between them. Per the germline V gene, CDR1 is SGHTS and CDR2 is YDEGEE. CDR3 DNA: TGTGCCAGCAGCTTAGCGGACGGTCAAGAGACCCAGTACTTC. Its translation is CASSLADGQETQYF.

This CDR3 is CASSLRTGENTEAFF. The CDR3 DNA sequence: TGCGCCAGCAGCTTGAGGACAGGGGAGAACACTGAAGCTTTCTTT. The chain links TRBV5-1 to TRBJ1-1; TRBD1 agrees at 9 bases. The germline V gene encodes CDR1 SGHRS and CDR2 YFSETQ. The CDR3 totals 15 residues. The ends lost 1 base at V and 1 base at J; junction bases unmatched: 2.

The V call is TRBV7-2, the J call TRBJ1-6; D gene ambiguous. The CDR3 loop spans 13 amino acids. The V gene lost 2 bases and the J gene lost 9 bases, with 8 bases spanning the gap. Germline V gene lookup returns CDR1 SGHTA and CDR2 FQGNSA. The CDR3: CASSLLAVSPLHF. The CDR3, as DNA: TGTGCCAGCAGCTTATTGGCTGTTTCACCCCTCCACTTT.

In its sample, this clone was seen a few times. This chain uses TRBV6-1 with TRBJ1-1; maybe TRBD1 (6 bases). The CDR3 runs to 13 residues. Trimming took 5 bases from V and 1 from J, leaving 8 bases between them. The germline V gene has CDR1 MNHNS and CDR2 SASEGT. The DNA for the CDR3 is TGTGCCAGCAGTCTACAGGGGAACACTGAAGCTTTCTTT. Translating gives CASSLQGNTEAFF.

V is TRBV6-1 and J is TRBJ1-2; D is perhaps TRBD1 (6 bases). CDR1 is MNHNS and CDR2 is SASEGT in the germline V gene. This CDR3 is built from 16 residues. The V end lost 4 bases, the J end lost 4 bases, and 19 bases lay between the germline ends. The CDR3 sequence is CASSVRGGGQAYGYTF. In DNA form, the CDR3 reads TGTGCCAGCAGTGTTCGAGGGGGGGGGCAGGCCTATGGCTACACCTTC.

This chain links TRBV4-1 with TRBJ2-1, with 7 bases matching TRBD1. This CDR3 comprises 13 residues. Germline V CDR1 and CDR2: MGHRA, YSYEKL. V lost 9 bases to trimming and J lost 5 bases; unmatched junction nucleotides: 7. The CDR3: CASYSQGDNEQFF. In DNA form, the CDR3 reads TGCGCCAGTTACTCTCAGGGGGACAATGAGCAGTTCTTC.

The count of this clone is one. The chain has TRBV18 and TRBJ1-1, with 9 nucleotides matching TRBD1. Trimming removed 2 bases from V and 7 bases from J; junction bases left unmatched: 2. This CDR3 region has 13 residues. CDR1 KGHSH and CDR2 LQKENI come from the germline V gene. Here the CDR3 reads CASSPTGGCEAFF. The CDR3 DNA follows: TGTGCCAGCTCACCAACAGGGGGCTGTGAAGCTTTCTTT.

V is TRBV6-1 and J is TRBJ2-5, with unresolved D. The germline CDR1 and CDR2 sequences are MNHNS and SASEGT. The CDR3 is 12 residues long. V lost 6 bases and J lost 0, with 5 bases in between. The CDR3 DNA reads TGTGCCAGCAGGAGGTACCAAGAGACCCAGTACTTC. Protein sequence: CASRRYQETQYF.

This chain joins TRBV6-5 and TRBJ1-1, with TRBD1 matching over 9 bases. V was clipped by 6 bases and J by 11 bases; unmatched bases: 10. The CDR3 is 13 amino acids. CDR1 and CDR2 (germline): MNHEY, SVGAGI. The CDR3: CASSSDRGSYAFF. The CDR3 DNA reads TGTGCCAGCAGCTCGGACAGGGGCTCTTACGCTTTCTTT.

The V and J genes are TRBV5-1 and TRBJ2-3; 10 positions match TRBD2. Germline V gives CDR1 SGHRS, CDR2 YFSETQ. This CDR3 spans 14 amino acids. V was pared by 7 bases and J by 0 bases, with 2 bases of the junction left unmatched. Here the CDR3 reads CASALAGSTDTQYF. Here the CDR3 DNA reads TGCGCCAGCGCACTAGCGGGAAGCACAGATACGCAGTATTTT.

The V gene is TRBV7-8, the J gene TRBJ2-2; maybe TRBD1 (5 bases). V was clipped by 3 bases and J by 6 bases, with 11 bases between them. Germline V gives CDR1 SGHVS, CDR2 FQNEAQ. The CDR3 has 14 amino acids. This CDR3 is CASSLGRIAGELFF. CDR3 in DNA: TGTGCCAGCAGCTTGGGGCGGATAGCCGGGGAGCTGTTTTTT.

V gene TRBV18 combines with J gene TRBJ2-3; 10 positions agree with TRBD2. Per germline, CDR1 KGHSH and CDR2 LQKENI. Losses at the gene ends were 3 bases for V and 3 bases for J; bases not matched to a gene: 6. This CDR3 contains 16 residues. The CDR3 nucleotides are TGTGCCAGCTCACCGGGGGCTAGCGGGAGTACAGATACGCAGTATTTT. This encodes CASSPGASGSTDTQYF. The full variable domain, its missing parts supplied by reference TRBV18 and TRBJ2-3, is NAGVMQNPRHLVRRRGQEARLRCSPMKGHSHVYWYRQLPEEGLKFMVYLQKENIIDESGMPKERFSAEFPKEGPSILRIQQVVRGDSAAYFCASSPGASGSTDTQYFGPGTRLTVL.

The J gene is TRBJ1-2, the V gene TRBV19, with a possible D match to TRBD1 (6 bases). Germline V lookup: CDR1 LNHDA, CDR2 SQIVND (reference sequence). V gave up 9 bases and J gave up 2 bases, with 16 bases separating them. This CDR3 spans 14 amino acids. CDR3 nucleotides: TGTGCCAGCCTGTTGCGGGGGGCAAACTATGGCTACACCTTC. Protein product: CASLLRGANYGYTF.

This chain connects TRBV9 to TRBJ2-1; 8 bases are shared with TRBD2. Germline V gives CDR1 SGDLS, CDR2 YYNGEE. V trimming: 5 bases; J trimming: 4 bases; junction bases outside the gene matches: 8. This CDR3 is 15 amino acids long. CDR3 coding DNA: TGTGCCAGCAGTGCACCGGGACTAGTATACAATGAGCAGTTCTTC. This codes for CASSAPGLVYNEQFF.

This clone was found a few times. The V and J genes are TRBV7-2 and TRBJ2-7, with D possibly being TRBD1 (6 bases). The CDR3 runs 15 residues. Trimming stripped 4 bases from V and 4 bases from J, with 17 bases between. Germline V gene lookup returns CDR1 SGHTA and CDR2 FQGNSA. The CDR3 DNA reads TGTGCCAGCAGCTCCTCATCGGACAGAGAGTACGAGCAGTACTTC. It specifies CASSSSSDREYEQYF.

This chain joins TRBV18 and TRBJ2-7; D ambiguous. CDR3 size: 13 residues. V was trimmed by 3 bases and J by 3 bases, leaving 9 bases between them. Germline-derived CDR1 and CDR2 are KGHSH and LQKENI. The CDR3 protein is CASSPGPFYEQYF. DNA of the CDR3: TGTGCCAGCTCACCTGGGCCGTTCTACGAGCAGTACTTC.

The chain recombines TRBV7-8 with TRBJ1-2, with 9 bases fitting TRBD1. Per the germline V gene, CDR1 is SGHVS and CDR2 is FQNEAQ. V lost 5 bases to trimming and J lost 0 bases; unmatched junction nucleotides: 7. This CDR3 contains 16 residues. Here the CDR3 reads CASSPRTGEANYGYTF. DNA of the CDR3: TGTGCCAGCAGCCCGCGGACAGGGGAAGCTAACTATGGCTACACCTTC.

This clone was recorded a few times. The sample carries other DNA sequences with the same CDR3. The rearrangement uses TRBV5-4 and TRBJ2-1, with D hard to call. The CDR3 has 11 amino acids. V lost 5 bases, J lost 4 bases, and 4 bases lay in between. CDR1 is SGHNT and CDR2 is YYREEE in the germline V gene (reference sequence). CDR3 in amino acids: CASSQYNEQFF. DNA for the CDR3: TGTGCCAGCAGTCAATACAATGAGCAGTTCTTC.

This clone was counted only a few times. The V gene is TRBV30, the J gene TRBJ2-7; 11 bases line up with TRBD2. The CDR3 covers 13 residues. Trimming cost V 5 bases and J 2 bases; bases outside gene matches: 2. Germline CDR1 GTSNPN, CDR2 SVGIG (reference sequence). CDR3 DNA: TGTGCCTGGGGTAGCGGGAGGGCCTACGAGCAGTACTTC. Its protein product is CAWGSGRAYEQYF.

The chain uses TRBV5-6 and TRBJ1-6; D not certain. The V end was cut by 5 bases, the J end by 7 bases, with 13 bases between. Germline lookup yields CDR1 SGHDT and CDR2 YYEEEE. This CDR3 spans 14 amino acids. The chain's CDR3 is CASRLTTGNSPLHF. CDR3 sequence (DNA): TGTGCCAGCAGACTTACAACGGGAAATTCACCCCTCCACTTT.

V is TRBV5-4 and J is TRBJ2-3; D perhaps matches TRBD2 (7 bases). The CDR3 covers 17 residues. V was clipped by 4 bases and J by 1 base, with 19 bases between them. CDR1 is SGHNT and CDR2 is YYREEE in the germline V gene (reference sequence). CDR3 region: CASSDRLLAGGTDTQYF. The CDR3 DNA sequence: TGTGCCAGCAGCGACAGGCTTTTAGCGGGCGGCACAGATACGCAGTATTTT. Drawing the rest from reference TRBV5-4 and TRBJ2-3, the complete variable domain is ETGVTQSPTHLIKTRGQQVTLRCSSQSGHNTVSWYQQALGQGPQFIFQYYREEENGRGNFPPRFSGLQFPNYSSELNVNALELDDSALYLCASSDRLLAGGTDTQYFGPGTRLTVL.

The chain carries TRBV13 and TRBJ2-1, with D hard to call. Trimming took off 0 bases at V and 6 bases at J, with 6 bases between the two ends. Germline V gene sequence: CDR1 PRHDT, CDR2 FYEKMQ (reference sequence). CDR3 length equals 13 residues. The CDR3 here is CASSLGGRNEQFF. CDR3 sequence (DNA): TGTGCCAGCAGCTTAGGGGGCCGCAATGAGCAGTTCTTC.